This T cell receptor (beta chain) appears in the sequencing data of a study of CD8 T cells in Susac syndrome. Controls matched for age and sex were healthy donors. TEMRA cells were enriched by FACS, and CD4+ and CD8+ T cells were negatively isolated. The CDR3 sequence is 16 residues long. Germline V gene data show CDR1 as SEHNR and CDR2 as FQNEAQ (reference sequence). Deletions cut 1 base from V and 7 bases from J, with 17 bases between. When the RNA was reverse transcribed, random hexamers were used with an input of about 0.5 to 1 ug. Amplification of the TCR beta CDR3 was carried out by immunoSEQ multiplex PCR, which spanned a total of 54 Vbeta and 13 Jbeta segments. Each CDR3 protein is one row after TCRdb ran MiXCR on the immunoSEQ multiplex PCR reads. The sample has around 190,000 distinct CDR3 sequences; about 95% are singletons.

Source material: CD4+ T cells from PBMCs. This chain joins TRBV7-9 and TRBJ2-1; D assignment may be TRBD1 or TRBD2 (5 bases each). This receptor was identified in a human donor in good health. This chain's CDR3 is CASSLGGVRARNEQFF. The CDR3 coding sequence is TGTGCCAGCAGCTTAGGGGGCGTGAGGGCGCGAAATGAGCAGTTCTTC.